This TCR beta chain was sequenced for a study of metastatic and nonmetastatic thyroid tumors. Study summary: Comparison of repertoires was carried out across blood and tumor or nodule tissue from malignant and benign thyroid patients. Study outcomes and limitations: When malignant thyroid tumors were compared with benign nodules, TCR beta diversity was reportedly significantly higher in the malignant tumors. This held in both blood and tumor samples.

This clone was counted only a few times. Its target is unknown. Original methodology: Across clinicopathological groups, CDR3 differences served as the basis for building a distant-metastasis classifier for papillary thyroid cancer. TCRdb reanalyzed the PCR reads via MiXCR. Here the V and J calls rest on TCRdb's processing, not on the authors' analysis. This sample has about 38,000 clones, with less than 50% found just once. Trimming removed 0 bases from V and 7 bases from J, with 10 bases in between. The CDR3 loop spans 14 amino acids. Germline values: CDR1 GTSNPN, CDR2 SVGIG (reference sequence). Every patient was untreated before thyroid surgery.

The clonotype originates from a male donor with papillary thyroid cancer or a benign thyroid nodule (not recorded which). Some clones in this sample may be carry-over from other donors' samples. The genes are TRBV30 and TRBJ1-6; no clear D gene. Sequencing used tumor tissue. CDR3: CAWSVAMDNSPLHF. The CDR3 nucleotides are TGTGCCTGGAGTGTAGCTATGGACAATTCACCCCTCCACTTT.